These 6 T cell receptor beta chains came from one sample sequenced in a study of shared clonotypes between healthy human individuals. Sequencing was performed with immunoSEQ multiplex PCR; in TCRdb, only in-frame clones are kept and a portion is missing. The table shows more than 1 million clones, with approximately 80% occurring only once. The sequenced sample was memory CD4+ T cells from PBMCs. Subset: CD45RA-negative fraction. The receptor set was obtained from a man between 18 and 35 years old in good health. Some clones in this sample may be carry-over from other donors' samples.

Remarks on this clone: This specimen includes other DNA sequences encoding the same CDR3. V is TRBV2 and J is TRBJ1-3; D unclear. Trimming took off 4 bases at V and 2 bases at J, with 3 bases between the two ends. CDR3 length: 12 residues. Germline values: CDR1 SNHLY, CDR2 FYNNEI. The CDR3 spells CASSVTGNTIYF. CDR3 bases: TGTGCCAGCAGTGTGACTGGAAACACCATATATTTT. Looking up the rest from reference TRBV2 and TRBJ1-3 gives the full variable domain: EPEVTQTPSHQVTQMGQEVILRCVPISNHLYFYWYRQILGQKVEFLVSFYNNEISEKSEIFDDQFSVERPDGSNFTLKIRSTKLEDSAMYFCASSVTGNTIYFGEGSWLTVV.

This rearrangement joins TRBV6-6 to TRBJ2-7, with D uncertain. Per germline, CDR1 MNHNY and CDR2 SVGAGI (reference sequence). The CDR3 extends over 13 amino acids. V was pared by 0 bases and J by 3 bases, with 6 bases between. The CDR3 nucleotides are TGTGCCAGCAGTTACTCGGCAAACTACGAGCAGTACTTC. Its translation is CASSYSANYEQYF.

The V call is TRBV7-8, the J call TRBJ2-7; D remains unclear. In germline, CDR1 is SGHVS, CDR2 FQNEAQ. Trimming shortened V by 1 base and J by 4 bases, and 2 bases separated the two germline ends. This CDR3 contains 11 residues. CDR3 DNA: TGTGCCAGCAGCTTAGTATACGAGCAGTACTTC. The encoded protein is CASSLVYEQYF.

The gene calls are TRBV5-1 and TRBJ2-6; D uncertain. CDR1 is SGHRS and CDR2 is YFSETQ in the germline V gene. The V gene lost 0 bases and the J gene lost 0 bases, with 4 bases spanning the gap. The CDR3 sequence is 15 residues long. CDR3 bases: TGCGCCAGCAGCTTGGAGTTCTCTGGGGCCAACGTCCTGACTTTC. Its protein product is CASSLEFSGANVLTF. Full variable domain (remainder filled in from reference TRBV5-1 and TRBJ2-6): KAGVTQTPRYLIKTRGQQVTLSCSPISGHRSVSWYQQTPGQGLQFLFEYFSETQRNKGNFPGRFSGRQFSNSRSEMNVSTLELGDSALYLCASSLEFSGANVLTFGAGSRLTVL.

J is TRBJ1-5 and V is TRBV5-1; D is possibly TRBD1 (6 bases). The germline V and J ends were trimmed by 4 bases and 6 bases, with 14 bases remaining between them. Germline CDR1 and CDR2: SGHRS and YFSETQ. The CDR3 length is 14 residues. In DNA, the CDR3 is TGCGCCAGCAGCACATCAGGGGAGGGTCAGCCCCAGCATTTT. Protein product: CASSTSGEGQPQHF. Full variable domain (rest looked up from reference TRBV5-1 and TRBJ1-5): KAGVTQTPRYLIKTRGQQVTLSCSPISGHRSVSWYQQTPGQGLQFLFEYFSETQRNKGNFPGRFSGRQFSNSRSEMNVSTLELGDSALYLCASSTSGEGQPQHFGDGTRLSIL.

This sequence joins TRBV6-5 and TRBJ2-7; no clear D. Trimming removed 6 bases from V and 4 bases from J, with 13 bases in between. The germline CDR1 and CDR2 sequences are MNHEY and SVGAGI. This CDR3 region has 13 residues. The CDR3 nucleotides read TGTGCCAGCAGCCCCCTGGTAGGATACGAGCAGTACTTC. This codes for CASSPLVGYEQYF.